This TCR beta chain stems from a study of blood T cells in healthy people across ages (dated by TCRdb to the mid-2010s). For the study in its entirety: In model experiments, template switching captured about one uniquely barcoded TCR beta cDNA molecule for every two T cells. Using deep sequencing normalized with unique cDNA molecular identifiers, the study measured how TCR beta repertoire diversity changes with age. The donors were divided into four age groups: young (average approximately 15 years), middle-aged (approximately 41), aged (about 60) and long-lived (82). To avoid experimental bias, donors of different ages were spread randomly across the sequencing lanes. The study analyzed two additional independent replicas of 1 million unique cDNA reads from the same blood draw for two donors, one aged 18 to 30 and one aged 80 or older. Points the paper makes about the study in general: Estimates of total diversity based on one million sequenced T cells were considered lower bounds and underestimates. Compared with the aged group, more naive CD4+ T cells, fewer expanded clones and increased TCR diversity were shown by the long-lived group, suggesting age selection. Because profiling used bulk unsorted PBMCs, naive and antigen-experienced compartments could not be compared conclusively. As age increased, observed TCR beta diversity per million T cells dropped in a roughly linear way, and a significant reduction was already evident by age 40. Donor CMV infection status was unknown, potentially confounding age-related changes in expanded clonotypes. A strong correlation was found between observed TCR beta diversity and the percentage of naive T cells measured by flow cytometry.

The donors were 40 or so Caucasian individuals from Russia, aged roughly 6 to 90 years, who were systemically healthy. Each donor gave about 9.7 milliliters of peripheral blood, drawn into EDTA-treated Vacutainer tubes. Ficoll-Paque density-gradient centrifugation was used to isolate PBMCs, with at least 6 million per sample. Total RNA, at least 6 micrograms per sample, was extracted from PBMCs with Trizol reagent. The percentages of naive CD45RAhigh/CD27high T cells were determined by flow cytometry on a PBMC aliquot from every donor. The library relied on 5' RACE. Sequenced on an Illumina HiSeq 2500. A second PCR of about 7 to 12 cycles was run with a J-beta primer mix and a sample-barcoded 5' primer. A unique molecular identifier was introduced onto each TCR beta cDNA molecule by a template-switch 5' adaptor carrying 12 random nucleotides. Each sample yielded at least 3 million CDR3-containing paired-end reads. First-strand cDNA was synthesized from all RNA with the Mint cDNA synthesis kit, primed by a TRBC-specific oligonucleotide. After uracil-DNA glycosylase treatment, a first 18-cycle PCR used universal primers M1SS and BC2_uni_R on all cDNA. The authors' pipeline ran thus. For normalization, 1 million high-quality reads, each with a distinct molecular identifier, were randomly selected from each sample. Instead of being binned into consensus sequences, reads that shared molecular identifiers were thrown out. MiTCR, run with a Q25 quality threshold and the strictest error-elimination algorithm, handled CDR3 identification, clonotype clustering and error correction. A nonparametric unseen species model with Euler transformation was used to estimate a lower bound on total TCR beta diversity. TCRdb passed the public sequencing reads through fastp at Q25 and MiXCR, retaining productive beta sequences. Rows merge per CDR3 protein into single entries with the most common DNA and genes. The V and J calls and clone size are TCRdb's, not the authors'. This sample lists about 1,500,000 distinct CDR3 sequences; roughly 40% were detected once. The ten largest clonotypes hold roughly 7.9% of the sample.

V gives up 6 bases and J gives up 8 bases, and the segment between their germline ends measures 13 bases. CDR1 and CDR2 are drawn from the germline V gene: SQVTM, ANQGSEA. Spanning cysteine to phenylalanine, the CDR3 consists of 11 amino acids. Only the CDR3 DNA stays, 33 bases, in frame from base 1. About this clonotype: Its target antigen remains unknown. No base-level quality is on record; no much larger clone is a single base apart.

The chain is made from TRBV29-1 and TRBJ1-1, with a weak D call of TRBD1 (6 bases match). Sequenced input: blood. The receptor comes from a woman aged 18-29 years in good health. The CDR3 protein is CSVNSRGEAFF. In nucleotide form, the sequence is TGCAGCGTCAACTCCAGGGGCGAAGCTTTCTTT.